This T cell receptor beta chain was documented in a study of technical replicates of blood from a handful of donors. This clone was seen only once. Germline values: CDR1 MNHEY, CDR2 SVGAGI. The CDR3 has 16 amino acids. The ends were cut back, 4 bases at V and 3 bases at J, with 17 bases in the middle. Using immunoSEQ multiplex PCR, the repertoire was profiled, and TCRdb retains in-frame clones only, with some absent. The sample has approximately 94,000 clones; almost 97% are singletons. The rearrangement joins TRBV6-5 to TRBJ2-3, with no clear D. This sequence was found in a human donor in good health. Sequencing was carried out using T cells isolated from PBMCs. The CDR3 bases are TGTGCCAGCAGTTCGGGTCGAAACCCGCTAACAGATACGCAGTATTTT. It translates to CASSSGRNPLTDTQYF.